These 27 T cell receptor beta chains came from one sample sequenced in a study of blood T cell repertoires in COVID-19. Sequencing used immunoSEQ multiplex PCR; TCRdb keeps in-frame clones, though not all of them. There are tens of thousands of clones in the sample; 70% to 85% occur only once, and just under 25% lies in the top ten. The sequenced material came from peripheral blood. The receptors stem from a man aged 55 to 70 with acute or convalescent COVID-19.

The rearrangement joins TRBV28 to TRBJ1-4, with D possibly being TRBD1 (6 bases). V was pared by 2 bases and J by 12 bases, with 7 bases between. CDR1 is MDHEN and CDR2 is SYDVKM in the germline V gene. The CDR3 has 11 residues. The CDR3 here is CASSLEGELFF. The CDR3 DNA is TGTGCCAGCAGTTTAGAGGGGGAACTGTTTTTT.

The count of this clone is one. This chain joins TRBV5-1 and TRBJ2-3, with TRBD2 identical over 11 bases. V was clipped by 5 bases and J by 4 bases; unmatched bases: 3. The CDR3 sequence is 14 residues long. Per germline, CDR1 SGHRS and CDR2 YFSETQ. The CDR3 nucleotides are TGCGCCAGCAGTAGCGGGGGGGTCCCAGATACGCAGTATTTT. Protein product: CASSSGGVPDTQYF.

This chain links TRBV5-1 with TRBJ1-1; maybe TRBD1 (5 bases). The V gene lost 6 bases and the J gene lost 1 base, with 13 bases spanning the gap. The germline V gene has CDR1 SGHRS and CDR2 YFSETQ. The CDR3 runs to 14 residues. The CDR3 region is CASTLGARNTEAFF. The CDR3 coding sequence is TGCGCCAGCACTTTAGGGGCGAGGAACACTGAAGCTTTCTTT.

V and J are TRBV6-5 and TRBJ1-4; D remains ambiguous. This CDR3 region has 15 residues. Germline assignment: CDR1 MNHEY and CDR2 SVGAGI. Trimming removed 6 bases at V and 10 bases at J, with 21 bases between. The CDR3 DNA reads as TGTGCCAGCAGCCTCACTCGAAACCTCCGAGGAAAACTGTTTTTT. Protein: CASSLTRNLRGKLFF.

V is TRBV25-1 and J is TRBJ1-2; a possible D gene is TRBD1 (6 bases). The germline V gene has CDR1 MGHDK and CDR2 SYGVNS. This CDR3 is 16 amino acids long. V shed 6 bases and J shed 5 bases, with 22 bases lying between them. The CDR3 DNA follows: TGTGCCAGCAGACTCCCCGCAGGGAGGGGGGAGTATGGCTACACCTTC. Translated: CASRLPAGRGEYGYTF.

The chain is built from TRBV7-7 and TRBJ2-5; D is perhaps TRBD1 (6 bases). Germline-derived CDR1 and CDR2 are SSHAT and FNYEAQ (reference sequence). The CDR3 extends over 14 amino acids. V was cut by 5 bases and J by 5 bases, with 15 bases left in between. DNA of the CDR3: TGTGCCAGCAGCCCCAGGGGCCAAGGGGAGACCCAGTACTTC. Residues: CASSPRGQGETQYF.

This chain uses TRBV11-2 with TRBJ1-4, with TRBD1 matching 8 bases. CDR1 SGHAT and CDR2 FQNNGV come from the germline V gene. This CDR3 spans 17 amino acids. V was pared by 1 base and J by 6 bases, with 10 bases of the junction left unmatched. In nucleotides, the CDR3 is TGTGCCAGCAGCTTAGGATTTACAGGGGGAGGGGATGAAAAACTGTTTTTT. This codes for CASSLGFTGGGDEKLFF.

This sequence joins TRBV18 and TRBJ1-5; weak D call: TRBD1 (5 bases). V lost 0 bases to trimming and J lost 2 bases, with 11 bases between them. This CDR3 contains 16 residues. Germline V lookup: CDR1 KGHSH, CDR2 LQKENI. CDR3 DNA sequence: TGTGCCAGCTCACCACCGGGGCGTGGTGGCAATCAGCCCCAGCATTTT. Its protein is CASSPPGRGGNQPQHF. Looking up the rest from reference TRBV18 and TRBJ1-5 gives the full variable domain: NAGVMQNPRHLVRRRGQEARLRCSPMKGHSHVYWYRQLPEEGLKFMVYLQKENIIDESGMPKERFSAEFPKEGPSILRIQQVVRGDSAAYFCASSPPGRGGNQPQHFGDGTRLSIL.

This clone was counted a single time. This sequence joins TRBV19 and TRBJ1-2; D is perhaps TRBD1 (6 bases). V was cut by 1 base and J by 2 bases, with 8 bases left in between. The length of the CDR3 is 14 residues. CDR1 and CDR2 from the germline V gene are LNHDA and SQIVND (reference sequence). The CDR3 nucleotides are TGTGCCAGTAGTATAGGGCAGGGGAACTATGGCTACACCTTC. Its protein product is CASSIGQGNYGYTF.

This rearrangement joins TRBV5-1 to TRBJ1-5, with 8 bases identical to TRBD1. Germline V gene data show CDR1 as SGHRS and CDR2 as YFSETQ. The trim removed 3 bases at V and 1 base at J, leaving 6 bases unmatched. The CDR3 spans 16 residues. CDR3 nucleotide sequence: TGCGCCAGCAGCTGGGGGACAGGTGGGAGCAATCAGCCCCAGCATTTT. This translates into CASSWGTGGSNQPQHF. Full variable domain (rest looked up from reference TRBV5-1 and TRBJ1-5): KAGVTQTPRYLIKTRGQQVTLSCSPISGHRSVSWYQQTPGQGLQFLFEYFSETQRNKGNFPGRFSGRQFSNSRSEMNVSTLELGDSALYLCASSWGTGGSNQPQHFGDGTRLSIL.

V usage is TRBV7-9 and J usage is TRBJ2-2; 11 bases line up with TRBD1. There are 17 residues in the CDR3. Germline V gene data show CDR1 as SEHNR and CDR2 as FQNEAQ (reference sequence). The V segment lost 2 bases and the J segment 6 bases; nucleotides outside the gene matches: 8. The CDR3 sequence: CASSLYGTGGKSGELFF. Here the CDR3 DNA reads TGTGCCAGCAGCTTATATGGGACAGGGGGAAAATCCGGGGAGCTGTTTTTT.

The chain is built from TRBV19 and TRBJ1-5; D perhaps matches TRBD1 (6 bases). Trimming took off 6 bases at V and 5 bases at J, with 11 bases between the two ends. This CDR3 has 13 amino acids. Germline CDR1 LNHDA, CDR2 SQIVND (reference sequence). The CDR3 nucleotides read TGTGCCAGTAGCCTGGACAGTGATCAGCCCCAGCATTTT. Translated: CASSLDSDQPQHF. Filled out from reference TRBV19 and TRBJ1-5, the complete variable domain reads DGGITQSPKYLFRKEGQNVTLSCEQNLNHDAMYWYRQDPGQGLRLIYYSQIVNDFQKGDIAEGYSVSREKKESFPLTVTSAQKNPTAFYLCASSLDSDQPQHFGDGTRLSIL.

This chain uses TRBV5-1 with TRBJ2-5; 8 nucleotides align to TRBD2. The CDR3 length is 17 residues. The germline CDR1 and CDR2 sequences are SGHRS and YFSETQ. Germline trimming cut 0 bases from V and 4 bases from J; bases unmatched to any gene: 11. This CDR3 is CASSLAAGGAERETQYF. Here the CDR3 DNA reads TGCGCCAGCAGCTTGGCCGCCGGGGGGGCCGAGCGAGAGACCCAGTACTTC.

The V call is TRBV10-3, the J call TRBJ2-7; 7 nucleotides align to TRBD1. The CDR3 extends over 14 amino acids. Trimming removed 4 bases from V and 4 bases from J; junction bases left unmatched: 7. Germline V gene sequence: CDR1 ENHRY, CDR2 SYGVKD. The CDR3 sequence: CAISGLGDSYEQYF. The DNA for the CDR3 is TGTGCCATCAGTGGGCTCGGGGACAGTTACGAGCAGTACTTC.

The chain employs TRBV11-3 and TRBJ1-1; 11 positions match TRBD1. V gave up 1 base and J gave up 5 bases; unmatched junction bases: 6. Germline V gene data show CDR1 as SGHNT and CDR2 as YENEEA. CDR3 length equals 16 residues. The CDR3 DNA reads TGTGCCAGCAGCTTAGGGACAGGGGGCGCGAGGACTGAAGCTTTCTTT. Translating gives CASSLGTGGARTEAFF.

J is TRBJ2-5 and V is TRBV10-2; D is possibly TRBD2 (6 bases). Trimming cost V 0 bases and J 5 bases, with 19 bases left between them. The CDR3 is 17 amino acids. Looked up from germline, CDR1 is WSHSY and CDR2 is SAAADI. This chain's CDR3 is CASSESGRGRIGETQYF. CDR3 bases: TGCGCCAGCAGTGAGTCAGGGCGGGGTCGGATCGGGGAGACCCAGTACTTC.

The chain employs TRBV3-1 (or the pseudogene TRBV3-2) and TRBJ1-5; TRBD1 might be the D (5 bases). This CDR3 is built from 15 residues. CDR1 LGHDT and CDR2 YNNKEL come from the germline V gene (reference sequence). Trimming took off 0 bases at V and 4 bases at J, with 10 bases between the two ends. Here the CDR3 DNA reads TGTGCCAGCAGCCAAGAGTTCGCAGGGAATCAGCCCCAGCATTTT. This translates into CASSQEFAGNQPQHF.

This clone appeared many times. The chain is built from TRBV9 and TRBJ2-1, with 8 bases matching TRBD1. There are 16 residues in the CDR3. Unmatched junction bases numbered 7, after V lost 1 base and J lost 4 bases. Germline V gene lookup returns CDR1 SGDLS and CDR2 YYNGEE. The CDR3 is CASSVKGQGIYNEQFF. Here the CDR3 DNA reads TGTGCCAGCAGCGTAAAAGGACAGGGCATATACAATGAGCAGTTCTTC.

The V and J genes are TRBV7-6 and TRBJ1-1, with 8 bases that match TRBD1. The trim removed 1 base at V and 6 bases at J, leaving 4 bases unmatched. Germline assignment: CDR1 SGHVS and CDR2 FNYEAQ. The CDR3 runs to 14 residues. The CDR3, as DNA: TGTGCCAGCAGCTTAGGGACAGGGAGCGCTGAAGCTTTCTTT. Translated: CASSLGTGSAEAFF. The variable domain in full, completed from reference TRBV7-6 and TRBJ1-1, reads GAGVSQSPRYKVTKRGQDVALRCDPISGHVSLYWYRQALGQGPEFLTYFNYEAQQDKSGLPNDRFSAERPEGSISTLTIQRTEQRDSAMYRCASSLGTGSAEAFFGQGTRLTVV.

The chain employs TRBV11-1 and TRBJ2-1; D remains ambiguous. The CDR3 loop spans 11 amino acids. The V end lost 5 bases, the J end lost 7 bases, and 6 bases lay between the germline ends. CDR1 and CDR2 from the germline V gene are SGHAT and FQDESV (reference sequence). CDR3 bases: TGTGCCAGCAGCCAGGTAAATGAGCAGTTCTTC. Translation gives CASSQVNEQFF.

The CDR3 here is CASSPSGQSNQPQHF. The CDR3 DNA reads TGTGCCAGCAGTCCAAGTGGACAGAGCAATCAGCCCCAGCATTTT. V gene TRBV6-4 combines with J gene TRBJ1-5; TRBD1 is a possible D gene (6 bases). V was clipped by 5 bases and J by 1 base, with 12 bases between them. This CDR3 comprises 15 residues. The germline CDR1 and CDR2 sequences are MRHNA and SNTAGT.

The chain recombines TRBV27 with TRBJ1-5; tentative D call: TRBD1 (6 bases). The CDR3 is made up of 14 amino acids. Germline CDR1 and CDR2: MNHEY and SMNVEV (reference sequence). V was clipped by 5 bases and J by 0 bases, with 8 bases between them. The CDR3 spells CASSPDSSNQPQHF. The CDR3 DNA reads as TGTGCCAGCAGTCCGGACAGTAGCAATCAGCCCCAGCATTTT.

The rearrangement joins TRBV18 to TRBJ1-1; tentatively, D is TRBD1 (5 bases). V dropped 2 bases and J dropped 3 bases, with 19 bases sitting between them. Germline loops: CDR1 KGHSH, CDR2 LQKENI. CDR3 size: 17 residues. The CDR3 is CASSPSSLRRGYTEAFF. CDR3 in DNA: TGTGCCAGCTCACCATCCTCACTCCGGAGGGGCTACACTGAAGCTTTCTTT.

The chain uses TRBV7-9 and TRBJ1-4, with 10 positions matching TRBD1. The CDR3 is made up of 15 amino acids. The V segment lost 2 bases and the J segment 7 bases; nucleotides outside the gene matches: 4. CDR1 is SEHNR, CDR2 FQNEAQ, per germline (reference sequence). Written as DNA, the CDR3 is TGTGCCAGCAGCTTATGGGACAGGGGTGGTGAAAAACTGTTTTTT. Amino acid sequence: CASSLWDRGGEKLFF.

The CDR3 spells CSGQAGDTGELFF. CDR3 sequence (DNA): TGTTCTGGGCAGGCAGGGGACACCGGGGAGCTGTTTTTT. V and J are TRBV28 and TRBJ2-2, with D possibly matching TRBD1 (6 bases). The germline V gene encodes CDR1 MDHEN and CDR2 SYDVKM. The CDR3 covers 13 residues. The full variable domain, completed using reference TRBV28 and TRBJ2-2, is DVKVTQSSRYLVKRTGEKVFLECVQDMDHENMFWYRQDPGLGLRLIYFSYDVKMKEKGDIPEGYSVSREKKERFSLILESASTNQTSMYLCSGQAGDTGELFFGEGSRLTVL.

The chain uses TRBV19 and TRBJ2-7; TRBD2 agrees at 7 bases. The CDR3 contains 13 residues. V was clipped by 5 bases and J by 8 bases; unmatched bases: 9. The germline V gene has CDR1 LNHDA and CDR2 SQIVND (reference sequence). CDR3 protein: CASSPRQGGQQYV. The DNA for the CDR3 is TGTGCCAGTAGTCCTCGGCAGGGAGGGCAGCAGTACGTC.

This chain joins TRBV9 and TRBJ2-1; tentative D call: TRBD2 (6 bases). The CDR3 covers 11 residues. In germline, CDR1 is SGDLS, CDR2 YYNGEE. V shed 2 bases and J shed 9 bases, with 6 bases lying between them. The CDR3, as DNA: TGTGCCAGCAGCGTGGGACTTGAGCAGTTCTTC. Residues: CASSVGLEQFF.